These 18 T cell receptor beta chains were all obtained from the same sample, sequenced in a study of shared clonotypes between healthy human individuals. Using immunoSEQ multiplex PCR, the repertoire was profiled, and TCRdb retains in-frame clones only, with some absent. The data contain 2 million to 2.5 million clones, nearly 97% of them seen just once; the ten biggest clones take up over 0.1%. Sample: naive CD4+ T cells sorted from blood. Regarding subset: CD45RA+ positively selected. Source of these receptors: a man younger than 35 in good health.

The rearrangement uses TRBV6-1 and TRBJ2-7; TRBD2 matches at 10 bases. CDR1 MNHNS and CDR2 SASEGT come from the germline V gene. The V and J ends lost 3 bases and 3 bases, in that order; junction bases with no gene match: 5. The CDR3 length is 15 residues. CDR3 nucleotides: TGTGCCAGCAGTGACGTGACTAGCGGGCACTACGAGCAGTACTTC. This codes for CASSDVTSGHYEQYF.

The genes are TRBV28 and TRBJ1-1; D is ambiguous. The CDR3 runs to 15 residues. Trimming shortened V by 3 bases and J by 4 bases, and 15 bases separated the two germline ends. Germline lookup yields CDR1 MDHEN and CDR2 SYDVKM. CDR3 sequence reads: CASSFSKPGGTEAFF. The CDR3 DNA reads TGTGCCAGCAGTTTTTCAAAACCCGGCGGCACTGAAGCTTTCTTT.

V usage is TRBV30 and J usage is TRBJ1-4, with D maybe TRBD1 (6 bases). Trimming took 3 bases from V and 8 from J, leaving 13 bases between them. CDR1 and CDR2 from the germline V gene are GTSNPN and SVGIG (reference sequence). The CDR3 has 13 residues. The CDR3 is CAWSSGGREKLFF. Written as DNA, the CDR3 is TGTGCCTGGAGCTCCGGGGGCCGCGAAAAACTGTTTTTT.

The chain has TRBV7-2 and TRBJ1-1; D gene unclear. The germline V gene encodes CDR1 SGHTA and CDR2 FQGNSA. This CDR3 has 13 amino acids. Trimming shortened V by 5 bases and J by 0 bases, and 7 bases separated the two germline ends. The CDR3: CASSTKMNTEAFF. DNA of the CDR3: TGTGCCAGCAGCACAAAGATGAACACTGAAGCTTTCTTT. Together with reference TRBV7-2 and TRBJ1-1, the CDR3 gives the full variable domain: GAGVSQSPSNKVTEKGKDVELRCDPISGHTALYWYRQSLGQGLEFLIYFQGNSAPDKSGLPSDRFSAERTGGSVSTLTIQRTQQEDSAVYLCASSTKMNTEAFFGQGTRLTVV.

This clone has more than one count but fewer than ten. The rearrangement links TRBV7-9 to TRBJ1-5, with 9 bases matching TRBD1. The CDR3 has 16 residues. Germline loops: CDR1 SEHNR, CDR2 FQNEAQ (reference sequence). V dropped 3 bases and J dropped 5; count of bases not matched to a gene: 8. CDR3 amino acids: CASSLTQGARDQPQHF. The DNA of the CDR3 is TGTGCCAGCAGCTTGACACAGGGGGCTCGGGATCAGCCCCAGCATTTT.

The chain links TRBV7-2 to TRBJ2-5, with TRBD2 matching 8 bases. In germline, CDR1 is SGHTA, CDR2 FQGNSA. There are 15 residues in the CDR3. Trimming removed 1 base from V and 4 bases from J; junction bases left unmatched: 5. CDR3 in amino acids: CASSLEGLAGETQYF. CDR3 sequence (DNA): TGTGCCAGCAGCTTAGAAGGTCTAGCGGGAGAGACCCAGTACTTC.

This chain uses TRBV7-2 with TRBJ2-7; TRBD2 matches 9 bases. The CDR3 runs to 15 residues. V gave up 1 base and J gave up 4 bases; unmatched junction bases: 5. Germline CDR1 reads SGHTA; CDR2 reads FQGNSA. The CDR3 DNA reads TGTGCCAGCAGCTTAGAAGCGGGAGGTTTGTACGAGCAGTACTTC. It specifies CASSLEAGGLYEQYF. Supplemented by reference TRBV7-2 and TRBJ2-7, the full variable domain reads GAGVSQSPSNKVTEKGKDVELRCDPISGHTALYWYRQSLGQGLEFLIYFQGNSAPDKSGLPSDRFSAERTGGSVSTLTIQRTQQEDSAVYLCASSLEAGGLYEQYFGPGTRLTVT.

Points on this clone: At one end, the junction sequence differs from germline, possibly due to a read error. The V gene is TRBV7-7, the J gene TRBJ2-5; D is ambiguous. From germline, CDR1 is SSHAT and CDR2 FNYEAQ (reference sequence). The CDR3 is made up of 14 amino acids. This CDR3 is CASSPTAVGETQYF. The CDR3 DNA is TGTGCTAGCAGCCCCACAGCAGTAGGAGAGACCCAGTACTTC.

The gene calls are TRBV2 and TRBJ1-2; TRBD1 matches 9 bases. Germline lookup yields CDR1 SNHLY and CDR2 FYNNEI. With 7 bases clipped from V and 5 bases from J, the junction kept 5 bases outside the gene matches. The CDR3 is 13 residues long. CDR3 sequence: CASKEDRGYGYTF. The CDR3, as DNA: TGTGCCAGCAAAGAGGACAGGGGATATGGCTACACCTTC.

The chain uses TRBV6-1 and TRBJ1-2; TRBD1 matches 10 bases. Germline V gene lookup returns CDR1 MNHNS and CDR2 SASEGT. The CDR3 is made up of 19 amino acids. The V segment lost 4 bases and the J segment 4 bases; nucleotides outside the gene matches: 18. The CDR3 loop reads CASSVNPTGGKDSTYGYTF. In nucleotides, the CDR3 is TGTGCCAGCAGTGTCAATCCGACAGGGGGCAAGGATTCTACCTATGGCTACACCTTC.

The V call is TRBV5-4, the J call TRBJ2-1; 12 nucleotides agree with TRBD2. Germline V gene sequence: CDR1 SGHNT, CDR2 YYREEE (reference sequence). The CDR3 sequence is 15 residues long. V trimming: 4 bases; J trimming: 8 bases; junction bases outside the gene matches: 7. The chain's CDR3 is CASSPGLAGQDEQFF. CDR3 DNA: TGTGCCAGCAGCCCAGGACTAGCGGGACAAGATGAGCAGTTCTTC.

The gene calls are TRBV28 and TRBJ1-1; no clear D. Germline values: CDR1 MDHEN, CDR2 SYDVKM. Trimming left V 6 bases short and J 11 bases short, with 13 bases between. The CDR3 has 11 amino acids. The CDR3 loop reads CASSPRGGAFF. The CDR3 DNA sequence: TGTGCCAGCAGCCCACGGGGAGGGGCTTTCTTT.

The chain uses TRBV30 and TRBJ2-2, with unresolved D. V was pared by 5 bases and J by 8 bases, with 9 bases between. This CDR3 is built from 11 residues. The germline gives CDR1 GTSNPN, CDR2 SVGIG (reference sequence). Written as DNA, the CDR3 is TGTGCCTGGGGGGAACGGGGGGAGCTGTTTTTT. This gives the protein CAWGERGELFF.

In nucleotides, the CDR3 is TGTGCCAGCAGCCCCCAGGAGGGCGGCGGCTACACCTTC. The encoded protein is CASSPQEGGGYTF. This sequence joins TRBV5-4 and TRBJ1-2; D not resolved. Deletions cut 4 bases from V and 8 bases from J, with 15 bases between. Germline CDR1 is SGHNT and CDR2 is YYREEE (reference sequence). The CDR3 sequence is 13 residues long.

As for this clone: Different DNA sequences within this sample yield the same CDR3. The V gene is TRBV30, the J gene TRBJ2-2; D remains ambiguous. V was trimmed by 3 bases and J by 0 bases, leaving 2 bases between them. The germline CDR1 and CDR2 sequences are GTSNPN and SVGIG (reference sequence). This CDR3 spans 12 amino acids. DNA of the CDR3: TGTGCCTGGAGACCGAACACCGGGGAGCTGTTTTTT. Translating it yields CAWRPNTGELFF.

In the case of this clone: Distinct nucleotide sequences in the sample also encode this CDR3. J is TRBJ1-1 and V is TRBV7-3; D might be TRBD1 (6 bases). Germline-derived CDR1 and CDR2 are SGHTA and FQGTGA. The V gene lost 3 bases and the J gene lost 1 base, with 9 bases spanning the gap. The CDR3 consists of 14 residues. The CDR3 bases are TGTGCCAGCAGCTTGGACAGATGGAACACTGAAGCTTTCTTT. Amino acids: CASSLDRWNTEAFF.

In regard to this clone: Other DNA sequences of this sample code for an identical CDR3. The chain couples TRBV5-1 to TRBJ2-1, with D unresolved. CDR1 SGHRS and CDR2 YFSETQ come from the germline V gene. The ends were cut back, 0 bases at V and 2 bases at J, with 9 bases in the middle. The CDR3 covers 15 residues. The CDR3 protein is CASSLGGSPYNEQFF. The CDR3 DNA is TGCGCCAGCAGCTTGGGTGGTTCGCCCTACAATGAGCAGTTCTTC.

The chain carries TRBV2 and TRBJ1-2, with D uncertain. Germline V CDR1 and CDR2: SNHLY, FYNNEI. Trimming cost V 5 bases and J 1 base, with 11 bases left between them. The CDR3 runs to 14 residues. The DNA of the CDR3 is TGTGCCAGCAGTAAGACCCGAATTAACTATGGCTACACCTTC. Translation gives CASSKTRINYGYTF. Full variable domain (outside the CDR3, taken from reference TRBV2 and TRBJ1-2): EPEVTQTPSHQVTQMGQEVILRCVPISNHLYFYWYRQILGQKVEFLVSFYNNEISEKSEIFDDQFSVERPDGSNFTLKIRSTKLEDSAMYFCASSKTRINYGYTFGSGTRLTVV.